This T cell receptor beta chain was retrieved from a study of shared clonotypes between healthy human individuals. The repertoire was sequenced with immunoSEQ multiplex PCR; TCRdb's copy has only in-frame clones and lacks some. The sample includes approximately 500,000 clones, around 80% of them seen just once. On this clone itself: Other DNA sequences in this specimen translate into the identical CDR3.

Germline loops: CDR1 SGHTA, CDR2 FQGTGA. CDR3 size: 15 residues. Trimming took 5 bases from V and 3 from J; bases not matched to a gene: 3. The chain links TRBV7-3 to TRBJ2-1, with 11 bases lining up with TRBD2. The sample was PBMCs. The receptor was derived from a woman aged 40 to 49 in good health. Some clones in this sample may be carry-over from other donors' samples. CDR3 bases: TGTGCCAGCAGCGACCTAGCGGGAGGCTACAATGAGCAGTTCTTC. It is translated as CASSDLAGGYNEQFF.